Listed here are 11 T cell receptor beta chains from one sample, sequenced in a study of post-analysis software for immune sequencing data. Study-level points and caveats: Higher frequency in patients than in controls was seen for 5 or 6 TRBV segments, with TRBV5-6, TRBV5-1 and TRBV20-1 among them.

Prepared TCR beta cDNA libraries contained unique molecular identifiers. One entry per CDR3 protein, called by TCRdb with MiXCR from the PCR reads. The table shows about 430,000 distinct CDR3 sequences, with 39% occurring only once. Their antigens are not known. The sample comprised blood. The receptors originated from a girl aged 2-15 years with multiple sclerosis.

This clonotype was counted only a few times. This chain uses TRBV4-3 with TRBJ2-1, with 11 bases matching TRBD2. CDR1 is LGHNA and CDR2 is YSLEER in the germline V gene. With 0 bases clipped from V and 5 bases from J, the junction kept 12 bases outside the gene matches. This CDR3 contains 19 residues. In DNA form, the CDR3 reads TGCGCCAGCAGCCAAGATGGGGCCCAGCTAGCGGGAGGAGACAATGAGCAGTTCTTC. Residues: CASSQDGAQLAGGDNEQFF.

The rearrangement links TRBV29-1 to TRBJ1-5, with D tentatively TRBD1 (5 bases). The germline V and J ends were trimmed by 6 bases and 0 bases, with 9 bases remaining between them. This CDR3 has 13 amino acids. Per the germline V gene, CDR1 is SQVTM and CDR2 is ANQGSEA. CDR3 coding DNA: TGCAGCGTGTCTACAGGTAGCAATCAGCCCCAGCATTTT. Its protein product is CSVSTGSNQPQHF.

This clonotype was found a few times. CDR3 coding DNA: TGTGCCAGCAGTTGGGGGGGCCTTGCGGGTACAGATACGCAGTATTTT. As protein: CASSWGGLAGTDTQYF. The V call is TRBV5-4, the J call TRBJ2-3; possibly TRBD2 for D (7 bases). CDR1 is SGHNT and CDR2 is YYREEE in the germline V gene (reference sequence). Between the trimmed V and J ends, which lost 5 bases and 3 bases, there was a span of 19 bases. CDR3 length: 16 amino acids.

This clonotype appeared many times. Here the CDR3 reads CASSFEGGQTQYF. In DNA form, the CDR3 reads TGTGCCAGCAGTTTCGAGGGCGGACAGACCCAGTACTTC. V is TRBV12-3 or TRBV12-4 and J is TRBJ2-5, with D maybe TRBD2 (5 bases). CDR3 length equals 13 residues. V lost 3 bases and J lost 6, with 11 bases in between.

The chain combines TRBV9 with TRBJ1-2, with a tentative D call TRBD1 (5 bases). CDR1 is SGDLS and CDR2 is YYNGEE in the germline V gene. Trimming removed 0 bases from V and 8 bases from J, with 14 bases in between. This CDR3 is built from 14 residues. CDR3 sequence (DNA): TGTGCCAGCAGCGTAGTTCCGAGCCGGGGCGGCTACACCTTC. This gives the protein CASSVVPSRGGYTF.

The chain's CDR3 is CASSPLGSSAEQYF. CDR3 DNA: TGCGCCAGCAGCCCCCTCGGGTCTAGCGCTGAGCAGTACTTC. The rearrangement uses TRBV5-1 and TRBJ2-7; possibly TRBD2 for D (6 bases). CDR1 SGHRS and CDR2 YFSETQ come from the germline V gene. With 4 bases removed from V and 7 bases from J, the gap between germline ends came to 18 bases. This CDR3 has 14 amino acids.

The rearrangement uses TRBV20-1 and TRBJ2-3, with a tentative D call TRBD1 (6 bases). Germline V gene lookup returns CDR1 DFQATT and CDR2 SNEGSKA (reference sequence). Between the trimmed V and J ends, which lost 0 bases and 2 bases, there was a span of 12 bases. The length of the CDR3 is 15 residues. The CDR3 region is CSARDLGANTDTQYF. The CDR3 nucleotides read TGCAGTGCTAGAGATTTGGGGGCAAACACAGATACGCAGTATTTT.

CDR3 amino acids: CSAEGTRGTQYF. The CDR3 region has the DNA TGCAGCGCAGAAGGGACGAGGGGAACCCAGTACTTC. This rearrangement joins TRBV29-1 to TRBJ2-5, with D perhaps assigned TRBD1 or TRBD2 (5 bases each). Per germline, CDR1 SQVTM and CDR2 ANQGSEA. The CDR3 is 12 residues long. Trimming took 7 bases from V and 8 from J, leaving 17 bases between them.

This clonotype was counted between two and nine times. This chain links TRBV29-1 with TRBJ1-2; D call uncertain. The V end was cut by 7 bases, the J end by 6 bases, with 12 bases between. The CDR3 covers 11 residues. Germline V gives CDR1 SQVTM, CDR2 ANQGSEA. The CDR3: CSARVSNGYTF. The CDR3 nucleotides are TGCAGCGCCCGGGTTTCGAATGGCTACACCTTC.

V usage is TRBV29-1 and J usage is TRBJ2-3, with 8 bases aligning to TRBD2. CDR3 size: 14 residues. Looked up from germline, CDR1 is SQVTM and CDR2 is ANQGSEA. Losses at the gene ends were 7 bases for V and 3 bases for J; bases not matched to a gene: 9. The CDR3 sequence: CSARTGGGTDTQYF. The CDR3 DNA sequence: TGCAGCGCCCGGACTGGCGGGGGGACAGATACGCAGTATTTT.

This clonotype came up a few times. V is TRBV4-2 and J is TRBJ2-7, with a possible D match to TRBD2 (5 bases). The CDR3 totals 15 residues. The V end was cut by 5 bases, the J end by 0 bases, with 14 bases between. CDR1 is LGHNA, CDR2 YNFKEQ, per germline. The CDR3 reads CASSETGKDSYEQYF. The CDR3, as DNA: TGTGCCAGCAGCGAAACGGGGAAGGACTCCTACGAGCAGTACTTC.